The clone carrying this T cell receptor beta chain was counted a single time. What it binds is unknown. Per germline, CDR1 SGHVS and CDR2 FNYEAQ. The CDR3 is 18 amino acids. The J segment lost 4 bases and the V segment lost 3 bases, leaving 13 bases of the junction unmatched. This entry is derived from a study of T cells in tuberculosis. The study, taken as a whole, reports: Using the GMM-specific repertoire gave under 90% accuracy versus around 70% with motifs. Samples were chosen by availability of cryopreserved specimens. Active tuberculosis TCR-alpha repertoires lay closer to GMM-specific TCRs than IGRA-negative controls, suggesting clonal expansion.

Generated by immunoSEQ multiplex PCR, the TCRdb table keeps only in-frame clones and is missing some. The sample holds around 45,000 clones, around 94% seen once. Tuberculin skin test and IGRA determined adolescents' latent tuberculosis status at entry. The sample taken for sequencing was PBMCs. The chain couples TRBV7-6 to TRBJ2-1, with 9 positions matching TRBD1. This TCR came from a donor aged 10-35 years with latent tuberculosis or without tuberculosis infection. Some clones in this sample may be carry-over from other donors' samples. CDR3 DNA sequence: TGTGCCAGCAGCTTTAGGGGGACAGGGATTTTTTTTTACAATGAGCAGTTCTTC. This gives the protein CASSFRGTGIFFYNEQFF.